Listed here is a single TCR beta chain. Described time point: week 3, after first cycle of checkpoint inhibitor. The data originate from a study of blood T cell dynamics during melanoma immunotherapy. Germline V gene data show CDR1 as MNHEY and CDR2 as SMNVEV (reference sequence). The CDR3 runs 15 residues. The V end was cut by 7 bases, the J end by 2 bases, with 16 bases between. Some clones are missing from TCRdb's copy, which holds only in-frame ones; the method was immunoSEQ multiplex PCR. The table has more than 10,000 clones, about 93% seen once. The chain is built from TRBV27 and TRBJ2-3, with D possibly being TRBD2 (6 bases). The sequence was obtained from a human donor with melanoma. This specimen was effector memory CD8+ T cells from blood, taken from a patient treated with checkpoint blockade. The CDR3 is CASKLTGGVTDTQYF. The DNA of the CDR3 is TGTGCCAGCAAATTAACCGGGGGAGTCACAGATACGCAGTATTTT.